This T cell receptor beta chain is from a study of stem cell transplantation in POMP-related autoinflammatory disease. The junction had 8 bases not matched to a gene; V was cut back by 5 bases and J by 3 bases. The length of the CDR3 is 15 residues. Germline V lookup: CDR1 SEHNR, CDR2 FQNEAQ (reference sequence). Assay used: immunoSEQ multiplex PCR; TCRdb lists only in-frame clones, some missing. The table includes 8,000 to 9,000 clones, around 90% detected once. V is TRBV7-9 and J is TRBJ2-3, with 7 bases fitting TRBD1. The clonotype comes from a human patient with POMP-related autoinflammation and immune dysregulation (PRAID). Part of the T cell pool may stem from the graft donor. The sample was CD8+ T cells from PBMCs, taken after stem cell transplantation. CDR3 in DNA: TGTGCCAGCAGCACTTCCGGGACAGAGACAGATACGCAGTATTTT. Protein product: CASSTSGTETDTQYF.